Listed here are 23 T cell receptor beta chains from one sample, sequenced in a study of control samples from healthy donors and cancer patients. Repertoires were generated with immunoSEQ multiplex PCR, while TCRdb's copy carries only in-frame clones and drops some. Here the sample spans 150,000 or so clones, nearly 95% being singletons. Sequencing was done on a sample of blood. These TCRs come from a man aged 50 to 59 in good health.

CDR3 in amino acids: CATSRNPAGAEEKLFF. CDR3 nucleotide sequence: TGTGCCACCAGCAGAAACCCGGCGGGGGCGGAAGAAAAACTGTTTTTT. The chain carries TRBV15 and TRBJ1-4; D is possibly TRBD1 (6 bases). CDR3 length: 16 residues. Germline CDR1 is LNHNV and CDR2 is YYDKDF (reference sequence). V was shortened by 2 bases and J by 8 bases, with 18 bases between the two germline ends.

This chain links TRBV6-5 with TRBJ2-3; 7 bases map to TRBD1. The CDR3 sequence is 14 residues long. V was clipped by 4 bases and J by 0 bases; unmatched bases: 1. Germline lookup yields CDR1 MNHEY and CDR2 SVGAGI. The CDR3 DNA reads TGTGCCAGCAGTTGGGGACAGAGCACAGATACGCAGTATTTT. Protein product: CASSWGQSTDTQYF.

This sequence joins TRBV12-3 or TRBV12-4 and TRBJ1-2; D gene unclear. The CDR3 length is 11 residues. Trimming cost V 6 bases and J 3 bases, with 5 bases left between them. The chain's CDR3 is CASSRDYGYTF. The CDR3 coding sequence is TGTGCCAGCAGCCGGGACTATGGCTACACCTTC.

This clone was detected only once. The chain has TRBV2 and TRBJ1-2; a weak D match, TRBD1 (5 bases). V was clipped by 9 bases and J by 4 bases, with 15 bases between them. The CDR3 totals 13 residues. From germline, CDR1 is SNHLY and CDR2 FYNNEI. The CDR3 DNA reads TGTGCCAGTGGGGCAGCGACGCTCTATGGCTACACCTTC. Translation gives CASGAATLYGYTF.

The chain employs TRBV27 and TRBJ2-7; a possible D gene is TRBD2 (6 bases). V was pared by 8 bases and J by 4 bases, with 9 bases between. The germline CDR1 and CDR2 sequences are MNHEY and SMNVEV (reference sequence). CDR3 length equals 11 residues. The CDR3 reads CASHRGYEQYF. CDR3 DNA sequence: TGTGCCAGCCATCGGGGGTACGAGCAGTACTTC.

The chain recombines TRBV27 with TRBJ2-7; 10 bases line up with TRBD1. This CDR3 has 14 residues. Germline assignment: CDR1 MNHEY and CDR2 SMNVEV (reference sequence). J gave up 2 bases and V 7 bases, and 5 bases lay outside the gene matches. CDR3 sequence (DNA): TGTGCCAGCAATCGACAGGGGGCGACCTACGAGCAGTACTTC. Its protein is CASNRQGATYEQYF.

The rearrangement joins TRBV6-5 to TRBJ2-5; the match to TRBD2 covers 8 bases. This CDR3 is built from 15 residues. V gave up 5 bases and J gave up 5 bases; unmatched junction bases: 10. In germline, CDR1 is MNHEY, CDR2 SVGAGI. The CDR3 region is CASSPGGGGQETQYF. CDR3 DNA: TGTGCCAGCAGTCCCGGGGGGGGCGGGCAGGAGACCCAGTACTTC.

The genes are TRBV18 and TRBJ2-1, with D perhaps TRBD2 (6 bases). Germline V gene data show CDR1 as KGHSH and CDR2 as LQKENI. The CDR3 is made up of 14 amino acids. V was clipped by 0 bases and J by 15 bases, with 18 bases between them. CDR3 in amino acids: CASSPPVITGVRFF. The DNA of the CDR3 is TGTGCCAGCTCACCACCGGTCATCACGGGAGTTCGGTTCTTC.

The chain employs TRBV2 and TRBJ2-7, with 7 bases fitting TRBD1. Germline V gives CDR1 SNHLY, CDR2 FYNNEI. The trim removed 6 bases at V and 3 bases at J, leaving 14 bases unmatched. The CDR3 is 16 amino acids. The CDR3 DNA is TGTGCCAGCAGCGTCCTTGGGGACAGCAGAATCTACGAGCAGTACTTC. Translation gives CASSVLGDSRIYEQYF.

The chain links TRBV28 to TRBJ1-4; D might be TRBD1 (6 bases). Trimming pared 7 bases from V and 3 bases from J, leaving 12 bases between. The CDR3 extends over 14 amino acids. Looked up from germline, CDR1 is MDHEN and CDR2 is SYDVKM. CDR3 DNA sequence: TGTGCCAGCATCGAACAGGGACCTAATGAAAAACTGTTTTTT. It is translated as CASIEQGPNEKLFF.

This chain connects TRBV6-4 to TRBJ1-2; D is undetermined. Trimming cost V 5 bases and J 4 bases, with 11 bases left between them. Germline loops: CDR1 MRHNA, CDR2 SNTAGT. CDR3 length: 13 amino acids. The CDR3: CASSSAVGYGYTF. DNA for the CDR3: TGTGCCAGCAGTTCCGCGGTAGGCTATGGCTACACCTTC.

V and J are TRBV7-2 and TRBJ2-3; D call uncertain. CDR1 is SGHTA, CDR2 FQGNSA, per germline. The CDR3 runs 12 residues. Trimming left V 5 bases short and J 2 bases short, with 5 bases between. The CDR3 here is CASSHFTDTQYF. For the CDR3, the DNA is TGTGCCAGCAGCCACTTCACAGATACGCAGTATTTT.

The chain recombines TRBV5-4 with TRBJ2-1, with D unresolved. Trimming shortened V by 5 bases and J by 5 bases, and 8 bases separated the two germline ends. Germline V gene sequence: CDR1 SGHNT, CDR2 YYREEE (reference sequence). The CDR3 spans 12 residues. DNA of the CDR3: TGTGCCAGCAGTCCAGACAACAATGAGCAGTTCTTC. Protein: CASSPDNNEQFF.

The chain carries TRBV7-2 and TRBJ2-2; 8 nucleotides match TRBD2. This CDR3 spans 15 amino acids. The germline CDR1 and CDR2 sequences are SGHTA and FQGNSA. Trimming cost V 2 bases and J 4 bases; bases outside gene matches: 3. DNA for the CDR3: TGTGCCAGCAGCTTACTCGGGAGGGCCACCGGGGAGCTGTTTTTT. It specifies CASSLLGRATGELFF.

The chain links TRBV28 to TRBJ2-7; tentative D call: TRBD2 (5 bases). CDR1 is MDHEN, CDR2 SYDVKM, per germline. V gave up 6 bases and J gave up 4 bases, with 16 bases separating them. CDR3 length: 14 residues. The CDR3 region is CASSRSRGIYEQYF. The DNA of the CDR3 is TGTGCCAGCAGCCGAAGTCGGGGTATTTACGAGCAGTACTTC.

The chain has TRBV2 and TRBJ1-3, with D perhaps TRBD1 (5 bases). There are 13 residues in the CDR3. The germline V and J ends were trimmed by 6 bases and 0 bases, with 6 bases remaining between them. Germline CDR1 is SNHLY and CDR2 is FYNNEI. CDR3 sequence (DNA): TGTGCCAGCAGGGGGGACTCTGGAAACACCATATATTTT. It encodes CASRGDSGNTIYF.

The gene calls are TRBV4-1 and TRBJ2-7; maybe TRBD1 (5 bases). Trimming stripped 1 base from V and 4 bases from J, with 11 bases between. This CDR3 spans 14 amino acids. From germline, CDR1 is MGHRA and CDR2 YSYEKL. The CDR3, as DNA: TGCGCCAGCAGCCAAGGAAGGGGAAATTACGAGCAGTACTTC. Its translation is CASSQGRGNYEQYF.

In DNA form, the CDR3 reads TGTGCCAGCAGCAGATCAGCAGCGACGAACACTGAAGCTTTCTTT. Protein sequence: CASSRSAATNTEAFF. The chain employs TRBV7-3 and TRBJ1-1; no reliable D call. The V end lost 5 bases, the J end lost 1 base, and 14 bases lay between the germline ends. This CDR3 has 15 residues. From germline, CDR1 is SGHTA and CDR2 FQGTGA.

The chain joins TRBV20-1 to TRBJ2-3, with D perhaps matching TRBD2 (6 bases). This CDR3 contains 12 residues. V lost 3 bases and J lost 3, with 7 bases in between. Germline V CDR1 and CDR2: DFQATT, SNEGSKA (reference sequence). CDR3 in DNA: TGCAGTGCTAGTCGGGGGACAGATACGCAGTATTTT. Its translation: CSASRGTDTQYF.

As DNA, the CDR3 is TGTGCCAGTAGTACCAGGGGGCCGGTGTATGGCTACACCTTC. Its translation: CASSTRGPVYGYTF. The chain combines TRBV19 with TRBJ1-2, with TRBD1 matching over 8 bases. The V and J ends lost 4 bases and 5 bases, in that order; junction bases with no gene match: 6. Germline CDR1 is LNHDA and CDR2 is SQIVND (reference sequence). The CDR3 consists of 14 residues.

The V call is TRBV28, the J call TRBJ2-7, with TRBD1 matching 9 bases. The germline CDR1 and CDR2 sequences are MDHEN and SYDVKM. The CDR3 totals 14 residues. Germline trimming cut 5 bases from V and 2 bases from J; bases unmatched to any gene: 4. This CDR3 reads CASSPTGGPYEQYF. The CDR3 DNA is TGTGCCAGCAGTCCGACAGGGGGTCCCTACGAGCAGTACTTC.

The chain links TRBV6-1 to TRBJ2-3; 10 bases are shared with TRBD2. Germline CDR1 reads MNHNS; CDR2 reads SASEGT. The CDR3 loop spans 16 amino acids. With 4 bases clipped from V and 1 base from J, the junction kept 5 bases outside the gene matches. DNA for the CDR3: TGTGCCAGCAGTGCACTAGCGGGGCACGGCACAGATACGCAGTATTTT. Translating it yields CASSALAGHGTDTQYF.

This chain links TRBV19 with TRBJ1-1, with 7 positions matching TRBD1. The J segment lost 0 bases and the V segment lost 2 bases, leaving 6 bases of the junction unmatched. The V gene's germline CDR1 is LNHDA and CDR2 SQIVND (reference sequence). The CDR3 loop spans 16 amino acids. The CDR3 coding sequence is TGTGCCAGTAGTATAACGGGACAGCCCATGAACACTGAAGCTTTCTTT. Translation: CASSITGQPMNTEAFF.